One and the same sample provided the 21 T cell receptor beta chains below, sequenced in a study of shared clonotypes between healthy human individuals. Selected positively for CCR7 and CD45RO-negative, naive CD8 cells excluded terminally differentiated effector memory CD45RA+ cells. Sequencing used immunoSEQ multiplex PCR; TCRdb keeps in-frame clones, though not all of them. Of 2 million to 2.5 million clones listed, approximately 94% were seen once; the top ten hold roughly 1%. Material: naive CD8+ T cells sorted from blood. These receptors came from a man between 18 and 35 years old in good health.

CDR3 amino acids: CSARDSFEAFF. For the CDR3, the DNA is TGCAGTGCTAGGGACAGTTTTGAAGCTTTCTTT. This chain joins TRBV20-1 and TRBJ1-1; a weak D match, TRBD1 (6 bases). The CDR3 is 11 residues long. Trimming shortened V by 3 bases and J by 7 bases, and 9 bases separated the two germline ends. Germline CDR1 and CDR2: DFQATT and SNEGSKA (reference sequence).

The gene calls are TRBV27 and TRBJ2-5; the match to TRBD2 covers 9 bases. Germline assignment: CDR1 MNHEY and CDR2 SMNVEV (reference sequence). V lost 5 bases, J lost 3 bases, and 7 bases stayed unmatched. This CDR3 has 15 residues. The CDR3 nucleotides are TGTGCCAGCAGTCCCAGGATAGCGGGGGAAGAGACCCAGTACTTC. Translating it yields CASSPRIAGEETQYF.

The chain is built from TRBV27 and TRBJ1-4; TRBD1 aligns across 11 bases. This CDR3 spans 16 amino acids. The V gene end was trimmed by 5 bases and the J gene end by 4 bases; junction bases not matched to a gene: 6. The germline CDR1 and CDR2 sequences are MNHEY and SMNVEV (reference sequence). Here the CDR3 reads CASSPDRGQGNEKLFF. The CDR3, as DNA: TGTGCCAGCAGTCCGGACAGGGGGCAGGGTAATGAAAAACTGTTTTTT.

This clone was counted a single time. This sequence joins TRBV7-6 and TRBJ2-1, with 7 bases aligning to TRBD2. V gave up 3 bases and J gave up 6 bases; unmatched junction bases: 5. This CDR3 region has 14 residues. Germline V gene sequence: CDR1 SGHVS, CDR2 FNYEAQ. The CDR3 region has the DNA TGTGCCAGCAGCTTGGGGGAGGGCCTCAATGAGCAGTTCTTC. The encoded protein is CASSLGEGLNEQFF.

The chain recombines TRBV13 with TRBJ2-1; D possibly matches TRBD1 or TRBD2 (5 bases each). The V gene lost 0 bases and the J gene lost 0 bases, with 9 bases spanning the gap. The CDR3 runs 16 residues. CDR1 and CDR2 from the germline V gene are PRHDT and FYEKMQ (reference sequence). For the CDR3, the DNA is TGTGCCAGCAGCTTAGGAGGGGAGCCCTCCTACAATGAGCAGTTCTTC. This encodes CASSLGGEPSYNEQFF.

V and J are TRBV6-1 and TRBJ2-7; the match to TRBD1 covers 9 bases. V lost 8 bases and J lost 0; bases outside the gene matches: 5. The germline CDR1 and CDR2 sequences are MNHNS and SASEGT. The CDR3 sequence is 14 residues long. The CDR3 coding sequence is TGTGCCAGCTTCTGGACAGGGGACTCCTACGAGCAGTACTTC. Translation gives CASFWTGDSYEQYF.

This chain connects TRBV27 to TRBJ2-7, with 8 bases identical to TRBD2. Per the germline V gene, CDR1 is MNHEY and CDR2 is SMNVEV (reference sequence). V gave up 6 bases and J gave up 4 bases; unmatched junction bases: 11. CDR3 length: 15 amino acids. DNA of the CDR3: TGTGCCAGCAGAATATCCAGCGGGGGCTTATACGAGCAGTACTTC. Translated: CASRISSGGLYEQYF.

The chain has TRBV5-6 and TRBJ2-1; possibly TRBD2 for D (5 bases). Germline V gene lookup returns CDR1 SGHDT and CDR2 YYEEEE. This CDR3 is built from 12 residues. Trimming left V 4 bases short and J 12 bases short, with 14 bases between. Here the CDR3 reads CASSDEDSPQFF. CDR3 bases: TGTGCCAGCAGCGATGAGGACTCGCCGCAGTTCTTC.

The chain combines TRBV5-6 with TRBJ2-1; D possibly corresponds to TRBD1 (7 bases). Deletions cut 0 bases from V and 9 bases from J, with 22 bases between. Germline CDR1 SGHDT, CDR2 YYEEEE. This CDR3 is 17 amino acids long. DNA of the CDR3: TGTGCCAGCAGCTTGGAACAGGGGATAGGACTATCTAGTGAGCAGTTCTTC. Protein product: CASSLEQGIGLSSEQFF.

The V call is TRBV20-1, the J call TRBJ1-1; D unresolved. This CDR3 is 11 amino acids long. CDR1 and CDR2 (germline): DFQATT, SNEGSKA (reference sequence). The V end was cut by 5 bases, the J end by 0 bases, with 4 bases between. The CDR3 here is CSAQLNTEAFF. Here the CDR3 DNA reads TGCAGTGCTCAATTGAACACTGAAGCTTTCTTT.

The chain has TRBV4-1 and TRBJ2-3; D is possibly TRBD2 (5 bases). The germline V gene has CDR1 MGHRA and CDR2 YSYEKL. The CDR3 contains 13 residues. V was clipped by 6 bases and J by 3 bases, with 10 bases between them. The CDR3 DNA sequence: TGCGCCAGCAGGTACGGAGGTACAGATACGCAGTATTTT. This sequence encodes CASRYGGTDTQYF.

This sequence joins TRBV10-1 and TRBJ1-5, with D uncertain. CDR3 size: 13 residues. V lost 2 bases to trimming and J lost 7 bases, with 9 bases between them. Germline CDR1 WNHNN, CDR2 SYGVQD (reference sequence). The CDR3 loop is CASSEELGQPQHF. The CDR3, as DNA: TGCGCCAGCAGTGAGGAGCTCGGGCAGCCCCAGCATTTT.

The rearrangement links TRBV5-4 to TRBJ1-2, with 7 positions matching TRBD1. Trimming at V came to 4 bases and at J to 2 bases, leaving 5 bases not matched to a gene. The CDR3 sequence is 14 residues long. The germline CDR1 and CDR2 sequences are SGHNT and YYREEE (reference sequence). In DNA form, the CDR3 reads TGTGCCAGCAGCCCCACAGGGGAAAACTATGGCTACACCTTC. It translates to CASSPTGENYGYTF.

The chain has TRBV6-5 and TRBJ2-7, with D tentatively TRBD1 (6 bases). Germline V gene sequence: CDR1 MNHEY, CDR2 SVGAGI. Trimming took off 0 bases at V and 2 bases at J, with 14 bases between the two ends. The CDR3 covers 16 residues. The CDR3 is CASSYSIRQATYEQYF. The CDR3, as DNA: TGTGCCAGCAGTTACTCGATTCGACAGGCAACCTACGAGCAGTACTTC.

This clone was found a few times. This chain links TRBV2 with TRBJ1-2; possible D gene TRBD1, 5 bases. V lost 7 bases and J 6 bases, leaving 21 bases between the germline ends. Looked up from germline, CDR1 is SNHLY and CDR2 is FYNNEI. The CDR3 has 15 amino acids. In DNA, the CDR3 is TGTGCCAGCACCCCGGGACTAGCATCCTCCCATGGCTACACCTTC. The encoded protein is CASTPGLASSHGYTF.

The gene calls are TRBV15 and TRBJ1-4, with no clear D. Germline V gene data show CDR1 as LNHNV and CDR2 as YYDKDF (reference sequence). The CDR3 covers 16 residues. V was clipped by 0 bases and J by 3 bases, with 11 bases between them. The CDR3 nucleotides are TGTGCCACCAGCAGAGATCTCGGGCACTCTAATGAAAAACTGTTTTTT. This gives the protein CATSRDLGHSNEKLFF.

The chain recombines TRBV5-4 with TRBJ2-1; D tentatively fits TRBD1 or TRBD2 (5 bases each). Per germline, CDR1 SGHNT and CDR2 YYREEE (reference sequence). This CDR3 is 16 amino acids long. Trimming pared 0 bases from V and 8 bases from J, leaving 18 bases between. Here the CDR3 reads CASSLATGLQGDEQFF. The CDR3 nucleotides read TGTGCCAGCAGCTTGGCCACAGGCCTCCAGGGAGATGAGCAGTTCTTC.

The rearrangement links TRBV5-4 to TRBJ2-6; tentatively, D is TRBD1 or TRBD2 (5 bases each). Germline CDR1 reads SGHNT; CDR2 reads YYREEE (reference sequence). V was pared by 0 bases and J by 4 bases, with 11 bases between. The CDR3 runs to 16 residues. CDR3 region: CASSLAIRDGANVLTF. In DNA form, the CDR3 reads TGTGCCAGCAGCTTGGCCATCAGGGACGGGGCCAACGTCCTGACTTTC.

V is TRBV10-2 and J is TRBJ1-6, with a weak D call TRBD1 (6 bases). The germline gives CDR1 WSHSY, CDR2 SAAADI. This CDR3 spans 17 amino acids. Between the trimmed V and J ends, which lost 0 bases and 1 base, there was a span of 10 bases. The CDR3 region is CASSESGHPSYNSPLHF. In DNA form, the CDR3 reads TGCGCCAGCAGTGAGTCGGGACACCCGTCCTATAATTCACCCCTCCACTTT.

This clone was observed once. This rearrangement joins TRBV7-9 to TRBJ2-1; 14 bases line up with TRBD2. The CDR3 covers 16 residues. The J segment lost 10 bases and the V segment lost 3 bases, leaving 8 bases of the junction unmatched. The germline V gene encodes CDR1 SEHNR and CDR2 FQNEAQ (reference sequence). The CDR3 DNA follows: TGTGCCAGCAGCTTTATAGGACTAGCGGGAGGTCACGAGCAGTTCTTC. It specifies CASSFIGLAGGHEQFF.

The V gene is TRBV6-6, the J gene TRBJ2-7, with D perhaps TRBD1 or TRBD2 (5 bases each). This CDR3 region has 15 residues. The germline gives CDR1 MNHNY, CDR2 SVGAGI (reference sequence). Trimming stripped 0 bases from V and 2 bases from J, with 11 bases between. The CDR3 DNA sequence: TGTGCCAGCAGTTACTCCGAGGGGTCCACCTACGAGCAGTACTTC. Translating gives CASSYSEGSTYEQYF.